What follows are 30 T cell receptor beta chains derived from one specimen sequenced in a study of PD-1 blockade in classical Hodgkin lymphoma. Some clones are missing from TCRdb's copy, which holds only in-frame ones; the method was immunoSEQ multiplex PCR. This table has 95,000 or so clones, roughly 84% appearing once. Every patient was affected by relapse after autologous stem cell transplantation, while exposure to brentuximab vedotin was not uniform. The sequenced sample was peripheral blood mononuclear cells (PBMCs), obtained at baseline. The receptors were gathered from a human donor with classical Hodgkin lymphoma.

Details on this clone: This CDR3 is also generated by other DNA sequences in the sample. For the CDR3, the DNA is TGTGCCAGCAGGGACAGGGCCCCCAATGAAAAACTGTTTTTT. Translated: CASRDRAPNEKLFF. This chain links TRBV27 with TRBJ1-4, with 8 bases that match TRBD1. V shed 6 bases and J 5 bases; nucleotides not matched to a gene: 5. This CDR3 has 14 residues. Germline V gene data show CDR1 as MNHEY and CDR2 as SMNVEV (reference sequence).

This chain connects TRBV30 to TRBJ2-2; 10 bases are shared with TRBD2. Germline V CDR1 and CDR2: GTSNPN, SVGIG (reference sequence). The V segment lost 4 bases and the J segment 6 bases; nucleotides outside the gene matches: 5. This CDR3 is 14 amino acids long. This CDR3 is CAWNSLAGAGELFF. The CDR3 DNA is TGTGCCTGGAATAGTCTAGCGGGAGCCGGGGAGCTGTTTTTT. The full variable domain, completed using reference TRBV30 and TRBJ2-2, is SQTIHQWPATLVQPVGSPLSLECTVEGTSNPNLYWYRQAAGRGLQLLFYSVGIGQISSEVPQNLSASRPQDRQFILSSKKLLLSDSGFYLCAWNSLAGAGELFFGEGSRLTVL.

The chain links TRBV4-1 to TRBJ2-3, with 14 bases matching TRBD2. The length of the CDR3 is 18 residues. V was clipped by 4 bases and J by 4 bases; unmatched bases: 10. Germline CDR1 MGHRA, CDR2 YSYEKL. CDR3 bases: TGCGCCAGCAGCCTACCGGGACTAGCGGGAGCGGAGGCAGATACGCAGTATTTT. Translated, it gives CASSLPGLAGAEADTQYF.

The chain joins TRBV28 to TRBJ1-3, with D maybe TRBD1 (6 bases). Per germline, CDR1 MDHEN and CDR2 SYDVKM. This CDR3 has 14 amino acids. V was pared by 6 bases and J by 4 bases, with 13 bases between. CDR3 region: CASSLQGPGNTIYF. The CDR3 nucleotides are TGTGCCAGCAGCCTACAGGGCCCGGGAAACACCATATATTTT.

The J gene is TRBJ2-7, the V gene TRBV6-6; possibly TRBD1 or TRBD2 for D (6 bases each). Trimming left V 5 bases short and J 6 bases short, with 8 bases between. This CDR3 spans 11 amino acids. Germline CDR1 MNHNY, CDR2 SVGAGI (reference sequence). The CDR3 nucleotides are TGTGCCAGCAGTGAGGGGGGCGAGCAGTACTTC. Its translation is CASSEGGEQYF.

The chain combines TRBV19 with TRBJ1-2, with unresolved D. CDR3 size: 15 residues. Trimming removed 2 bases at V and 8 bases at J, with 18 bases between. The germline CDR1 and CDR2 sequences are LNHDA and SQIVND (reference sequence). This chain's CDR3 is CASSILSLGRFGYTF. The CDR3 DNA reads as TGTGCCAGTAGTATACTTTCTTTGGGCAGATTCGGCTACACCTTC.

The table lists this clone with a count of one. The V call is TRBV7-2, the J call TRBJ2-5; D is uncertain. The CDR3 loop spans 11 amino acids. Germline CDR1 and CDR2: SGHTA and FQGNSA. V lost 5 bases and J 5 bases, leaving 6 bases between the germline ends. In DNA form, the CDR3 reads TGTGCCAGCAGCGTCGTTGAGACCCAGTACTTC. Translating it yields CASSVVETQYF.

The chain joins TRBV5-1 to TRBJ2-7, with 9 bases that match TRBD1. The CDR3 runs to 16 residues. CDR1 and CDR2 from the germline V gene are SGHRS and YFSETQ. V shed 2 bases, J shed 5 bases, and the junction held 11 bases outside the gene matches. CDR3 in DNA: TGCGCCAGCAGCTTTTCGACGGACAGGGGTTTTGACGAGCAGTACTTC. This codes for CASSFSTDRGFDEQYF.

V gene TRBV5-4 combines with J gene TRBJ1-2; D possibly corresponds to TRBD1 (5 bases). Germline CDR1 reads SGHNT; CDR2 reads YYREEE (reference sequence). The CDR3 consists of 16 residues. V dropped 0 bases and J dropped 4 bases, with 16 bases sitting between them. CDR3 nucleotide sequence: TGTGCCAGCAGCTTGGCCGGGGGGGGTTCGGGCTATGGCTACACCTTC. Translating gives CASSLAGGGSGYGYTF.

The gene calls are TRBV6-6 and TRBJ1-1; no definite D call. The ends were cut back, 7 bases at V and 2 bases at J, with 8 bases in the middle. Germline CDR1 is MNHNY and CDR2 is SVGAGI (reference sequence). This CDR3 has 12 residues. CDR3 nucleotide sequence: TGTGCCAGCAAGGGCCCAAACACTGAAGCTTTCTTT. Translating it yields CASKGPNTEAFF.

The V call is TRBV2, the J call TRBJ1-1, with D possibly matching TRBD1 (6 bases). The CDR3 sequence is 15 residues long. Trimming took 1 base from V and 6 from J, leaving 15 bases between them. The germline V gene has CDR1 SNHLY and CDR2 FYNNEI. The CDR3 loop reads CASSEGLGAWAEAFF. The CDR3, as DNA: TGTGCCAGCAGTGAAGGGTTGGGGGCGTGGGCTGAAGCTTTCTTT.

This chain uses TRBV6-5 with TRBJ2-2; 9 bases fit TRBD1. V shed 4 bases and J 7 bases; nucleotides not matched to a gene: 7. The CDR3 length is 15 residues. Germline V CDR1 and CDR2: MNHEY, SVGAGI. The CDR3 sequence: CASSFRTGVIGELFF. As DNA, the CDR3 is TGTGCCAGCAGTTTCCGGACAGGGGTCATCGGGGAGCTGTTTTTT.

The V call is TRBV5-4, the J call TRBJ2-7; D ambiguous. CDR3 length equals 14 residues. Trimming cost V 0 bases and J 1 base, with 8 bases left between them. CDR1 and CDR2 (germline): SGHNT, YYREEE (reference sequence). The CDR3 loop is CASSLGGTSYEQYF. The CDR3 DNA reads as TGTGCCAGCAGCTTGGGAGGTACATCCTACGAGCAGTACTTC.

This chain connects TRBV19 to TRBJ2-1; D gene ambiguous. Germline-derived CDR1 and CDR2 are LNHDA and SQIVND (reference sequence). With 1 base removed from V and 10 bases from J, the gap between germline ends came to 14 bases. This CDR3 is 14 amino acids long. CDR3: CASSIVQLNREQFF. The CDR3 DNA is TGTGCCAGTAGTATAGTTCAGCTGAACCGGGAGCAGTTCTTC.

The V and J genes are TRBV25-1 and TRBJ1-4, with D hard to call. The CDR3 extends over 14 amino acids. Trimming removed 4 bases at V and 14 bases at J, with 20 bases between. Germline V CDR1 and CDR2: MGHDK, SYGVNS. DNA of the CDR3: TGTGCCAGCAGTGGAAGAACCCCGGACCCGGCGCTGTTTTTT. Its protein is CASSGRTPDPALFF.

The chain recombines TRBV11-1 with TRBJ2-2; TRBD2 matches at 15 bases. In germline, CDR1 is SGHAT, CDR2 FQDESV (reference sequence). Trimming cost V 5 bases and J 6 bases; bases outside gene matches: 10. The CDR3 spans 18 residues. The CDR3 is CASSRSKGLAGGAGELFF. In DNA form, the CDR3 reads TGTGCCAGCAGCCGGTCAAAGGGACTAGCGGGAGGTGCCGGGGAGCTGTTTTTT.

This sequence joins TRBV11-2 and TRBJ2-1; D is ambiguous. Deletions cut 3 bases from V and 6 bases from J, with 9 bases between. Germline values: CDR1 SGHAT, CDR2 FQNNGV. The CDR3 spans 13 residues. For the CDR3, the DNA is TGTGCCAGCAGCTTTAGACGGGCCAATGAGCAGTTCTTC. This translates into CASSFRRANEQFF. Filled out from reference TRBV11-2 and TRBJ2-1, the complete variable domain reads EAGVAQSPRYKIIEKRQSVAFWCNPISGHATLYWYQQILGQGPKLLIQFQNNGVVDDSQLPKDRFSAERLKGVDSTLKIQPAKLEDSAVYLCASSFRRANEQFFGPGTRLTVL.

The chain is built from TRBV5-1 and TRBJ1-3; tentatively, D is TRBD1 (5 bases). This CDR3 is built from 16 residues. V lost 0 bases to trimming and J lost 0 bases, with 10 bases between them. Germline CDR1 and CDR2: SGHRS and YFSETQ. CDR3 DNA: TGCGCCAGCAGCTTGGAGGTGGGGGGCTCTGGAAACACCATATATTTT. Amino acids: CASSLEVGGSGNTIYF.

CDR3: CARKSGPYEQYF. CDR3 coding DNA: TGTGCCAGAAAAAGCGGCCCCTACGAGCAGTACTTC. V gene TRBV5-3 combines with J gene TRBJ2-7, with D maybe TRBD2 (5 bases). TRBV5-3 is an ORF, with its function uncertain. V was cut by 6 bases and J by 2 bases, with 9 bases left in between. The CDR3 consists of 12 residues.

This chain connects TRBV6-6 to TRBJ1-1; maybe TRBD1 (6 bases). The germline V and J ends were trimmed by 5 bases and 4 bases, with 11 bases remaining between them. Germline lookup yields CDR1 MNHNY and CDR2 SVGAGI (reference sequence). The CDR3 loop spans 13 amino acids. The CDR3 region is CASSGGAGTEAFF. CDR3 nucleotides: TGTGCCAGCAGTGGGGGCGCGGGCACTGAAGCTTTCTTT.

The CDR3 sequence: CASSVGAESYEQYF. The CDR3 DNA sequence: TGTGCCAGCAGCGTAGGGGCGGAATCCTACGAGCAGTACTTC. This sequence joins TRBV9 and TRBJ2-7; D not resolved. The CDR3 is 14 residues long. V was shortened by 0 bases and J by 1 base, with 8 bases between the two germline ends. Germline lookup yields CDR1 SGDLS and CDR2 YYNGEE.

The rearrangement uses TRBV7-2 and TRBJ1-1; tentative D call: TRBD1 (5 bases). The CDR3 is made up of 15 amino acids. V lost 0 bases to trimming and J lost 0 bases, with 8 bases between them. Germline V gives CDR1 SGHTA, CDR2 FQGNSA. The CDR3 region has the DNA TGTGCCAGCAGCTTAGCCACAGGTATGAACACTGAAGCTTTCTTT. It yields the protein CASSLATGMNTEAFF.

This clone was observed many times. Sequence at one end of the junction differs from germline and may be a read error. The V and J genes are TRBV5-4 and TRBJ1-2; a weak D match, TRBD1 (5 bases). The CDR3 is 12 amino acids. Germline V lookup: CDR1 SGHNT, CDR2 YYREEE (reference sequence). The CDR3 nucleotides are TGTGCCAGCAGCTTGAATCGGGGGGTATCCTCCTTC. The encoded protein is CASSLNRGVSSF.

This chain's CDR3 is CASSQLGLAFYEQYF. CDR3 bases: TGTGCCAGCAGCCAGTTGGGACTAGCGTTCTACGAGCAGTACTTC. The chain employs TRBV7-2 and TRBJ2-7; 10 positions match TRBD2. With 5 bases clipped from V and 3 bases from J, the junction kept 7 bases outside the gene matches. Germline lookup yields CDR1 SGHTA and CDR2 FQGNSA. The CDR3 runs to 15 residues.

CDR3 in amino acids: CASRTQGLSNTEAFF. CDR3 sequence (DNA): TGTGCCAGCAGAACACAGGGTTTGTCGAACACTGAAGCTTTCTTT. This rearrangement joins TRBV5-4 to TRBJ1-1, with D possibly matching TRBD1 (6 bases). In germline, CDR1 is SGHNT, CDR2 YYREEE (reference sequence). Trimming took 5 bases from V and 1 from J, leaving 15 bases between them. This CDR3 has 15 residues.

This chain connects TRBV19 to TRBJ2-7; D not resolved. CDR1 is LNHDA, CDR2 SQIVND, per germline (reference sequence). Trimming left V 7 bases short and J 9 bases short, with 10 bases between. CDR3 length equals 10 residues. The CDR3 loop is CASNFSAQYF. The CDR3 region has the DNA TGTGCCAGTAATTTCTCCGCGCAGTACTTC.

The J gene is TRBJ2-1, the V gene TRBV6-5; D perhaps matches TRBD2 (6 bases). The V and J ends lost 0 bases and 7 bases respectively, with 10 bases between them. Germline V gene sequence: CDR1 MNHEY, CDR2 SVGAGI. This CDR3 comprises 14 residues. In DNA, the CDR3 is TGTGCCAGCAGTTACTCGAGTGGGAGGAATGAGCAGTTCTTC. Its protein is CASSYSSGRNEQFF.

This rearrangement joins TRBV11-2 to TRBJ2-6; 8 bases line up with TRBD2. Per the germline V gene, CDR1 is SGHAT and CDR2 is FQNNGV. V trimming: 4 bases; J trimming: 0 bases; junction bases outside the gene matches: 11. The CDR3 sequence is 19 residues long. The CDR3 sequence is CASSSGLARRSSGANVLTF. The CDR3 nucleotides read TGTGCCAGCAGCTCCGGACTAGCCCGTCGGAGCTCTGGGGCCAACGTCCTGACTTTC.

CDR3 protein: CASLRRESRGRDGYTF. CDR3 nucleotides: TGTGCCAGCCTCAGACGGGAGTCTCGAGGACGGGATGGCTACACCTTC. The chain uses TRBV2 and TRBJ1-2, with no clear D. The V end was cut by 8 bases, the J end by 6 bases, with 25 bases between. Germline values: CDR1 SNHLY, CDR2 FYNNEI. The CDR3 sequence is 16 residues long.

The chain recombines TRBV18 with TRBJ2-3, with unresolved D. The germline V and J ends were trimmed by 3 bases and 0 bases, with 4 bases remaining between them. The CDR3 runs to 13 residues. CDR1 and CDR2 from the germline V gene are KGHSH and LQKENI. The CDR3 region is CASSPSSTDTQYF. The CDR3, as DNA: TGTGCCAGCTCACCGTCTAGCACAGATACGCAGTATTTT.